This T cell receptor (beta chain) is from a study of preoperative IRX-2 immunotherapy in early breast cancer. The CDR3 is made up of 14 amino acids. Trimming removed 0 bases at V and 10 bases at J, with 15 bases between. The germline gives CDR1 ENHRY, CDR2 SYGVKD. This clone was recorded once. The treatment was: preoperative locoregional IRX-2 cytokine immunotherapy. Patients received preoperative, locoregional IRX-2 cytokine immunotherapy in a phase Ib study. Repertoires were generated with immunoSEQ multiplex PCR, while TCRdb's copy carries only in-frame clones and drops some. Of 30,000 to 45,000 clones listed, roughly 80% are singletons.

The material sequenced was lymph node tissue, taken after IRX-2 immunotherapy. The receptor comes from a human donor with breast cancer. The chain links TRBV10-3 to TRBJ1-1, with TRBD1 as a possible D gene (5 bases). Here the CDR3 reads CAISESRNPQGAFF. The CDR3 coding sequence is TGTGCCATCAGTGAGTCGAGGAACCCTCAGGGAGCTTTCTTT.